The rows below give T cell receptor beta chains drawn from one sample of a study of HIV-infected patients and healthy controls. TCRdb used MiXCR to reprocess the 5' RACE reads, holding one entry per CDR3 protein. The repertoire consists of about 63,000 distinct CDR3 sequences, with roughly 16% occurring once and the leading ten covering around 6%. The material sequenced was CD4+ T cells from blood. The receptors were sampled from a human donor in good health. The CDR3 runs from the conserved cysteine through the conserved F or W. D genes are given only for firm matches. Some rows have no size entry. The others give once, few or many, or a class for an expanded clone.

CDR3nt | CDR3aa | v_gene | abundance | d_gene | len | j_gene
TGTGCCAGCAGTTTACACAGAATGAACACTGAAGCTTTCTTT | CASSLHRMNTEAFF | TRBV28 | many | - | 14 | TRBJ1-1
TGCGCCAGCAGCTTGGGGGACAGGGGGGGCTACGAGCAGTACTTC | CASSLGDRGGYEQYF | TRBV5-1 | - | TRBD1 | 15 | TRBJ2-7
TGTGCCAGCTCACCTGGATCCGATTCACCCCTCCACTTT | CASSPGSDSPLHF | TRBV18 | few | - | 13 | TRBJ1-6
TGTGCCAGCAGACTACAGGGGGGCGCAGATACGCAGTATTTT | CASRLQGGADTQYF | TRBV6-5 | many | TRBD1 | 14 | TRBJ2-3
TGCAGCGTTACCAAACTAGGGGCCAACACCGGGGAGCTGTTTTTT | CSVTKLGANTGELFF | TRBV29-1 | many | - | 15 | TRBJ2-2
TGCAGTGCAAGGGACAGCAATCAGCCCCAGCATTTT | CSARDSNQPQHF | TRBV20-1 | many | - | 12 | TRBJ1-5
TGTGCCAGCAGCCCAGGGGGACAGGGGGCAGAAAGGCAGTACTTC | CASSPGGQGAERQYF | TRBV7-9 | - | TRBD1 | 15 | TRBJ2-7
TGTGCCAGCACCCTGAGACCCCCGAGGGACAATGAGCAGTTCTTC | CASTLRPPRDNEQFF | TRBV28 | few | - | 15 | TRBJ2-1
TGTGTTTCGAGGTCCTACAATGAGCAGTTCTTC | CVSRSYNEQFF | TRBV7-8 | - | - | 11 | TRBJ2-1
TGTGCCAGCAGCCTCGGGCCACCCCAAAACTACGAGCAGTACTTC | CASSLGPPQNYEQYF | TRBV7-2 | - | - | 15 | TRBJ2-7